This entry describes one TCR beta chain. This clone was counted at least ten times. Its antigen target is currently unknown. Base qualities are not provided; no much larger clone lies one nucleotide away. This specimen comes from a study of blood T cell repertoires in COVID-19 (dated by TCRdb to about 2020). A note on the overall study: Samples covering the acute and convalescent phases of COVID-19 were provided by collaborators in the United States, Italy and Spain. Where available, HLA class I and class II types were taken from metadata supplied by the sample provider and were not determined by assay-based typing. A de-identified subject ID, COVID-19 status, age in years and sex were almost always included in the sample metadata. Samples came from the ongoing ImmuneRACE study (first 160 participants) plus 1,254 subjects from 6 global collaborators. The repertoires were made available in a free public database intended to serve as a resource for research on the immune response to SARS-CoV-2. Subjects who had been exposed to COVID-19, were actively infected with it, or had recovered from it provided the deeply sampled blood TCRbeta repertoires that made up the dataset. The material from the prospective study consisted of cDNA or gDNA derived from T cells, B-cell-depleted T cells, or PBMCs.

Whole blood was collected in K2EDTA tubes by collaborating institutions according to the institutions' own protocols. For TCRbeta analysis, collaborator samples were shipped as frozen whole blood, as isolated PBMCs, or as DNA extracted from either sample type. Summary of the overall study and its limitations: The amount of clinical and demographic metadata varied by source and participant and was provided uncurated.

V is cut by 2 bases and J by 7 bases, and the space between the germline ends is 12 bases. The CDR3 runs 14 amino acids, cysteine and phenylalanine included. CDR3 DNA only is kept here, 42 bases in frame from base 1. Looking up the germline V gene (reference sequence) yields CDR1 LNHDA and CDR2 SQIVND. TCRbeta CDR3 regions were amplified from genomic DNA using the immunoSEQ Assay, a bias-controlled multiplex PCR. The study's processing was this. The number of nucleated cells in each sample was estimated from the amplification of reference gene primers within the assay. Sequence reads were collapsed and filtered to measure the absolute abundance of every unique TCRbeta CDR3 rearrangement. For each sample, productive Simpson clonality was calculated by taking the square root of Simpson's diversity index across productive rearrangements. The source is immuneACCESS, and TCRdb retained only in-frame sequences with V and J called. Part of the clones is not carried over; for the studies checked, unresolved V genes explain less than half of this, and the remainder is unexplained. For V, J and clone size, that table is used; D and trimming come from the DNA. The sample table contains around 200,000 clones; only one count was recorded for about 88% of them. The ten largest account for over 13% of the sample.

Sequenced material: peripheral blood. Recombination joined TRBV19 with TRBJ1-5; a weak D assignment points to TRBD1 (5 bases agree). This receptor was obtained from a man younger than 45 with active or convalescent COVID-19. The DNA sequence is TGTGCCAGTAGTATACATCAGGGCGACCAGCCCCAGCATTTT. This yields the protein CASSIHQGDQPQHF. With all but the CDR3 taken from the reference TRBV19 and TRBJ1-5 genes, the full variable domain is: DGGITQSPKYLFRKEGQNVTLSCEQNLNHDAMYWYRQDPGQGLRLIYYSQIVNDFQKGDIAEGYSVSREKKESFPLTVTSAQKNPTAFYLCASSIHQGDQPQHFGDGTRLSIL.